These 27 T cell receptor beta chains were sequenced from one sample in a study of PD-1 blockade in classical Hodgkin lymphoma. Specified time point: cycle 4 day 1 (C4D1), after five to seven weeks of nivolumab. After autologous stem cell transplantation all patients relapsed, and prior brentuximab vedotin exposure differed between cohorts. Sequencing used immunoSEQ multiplex PCR; TCRdb keeps in-frame clones, though not all of them. The sample includes more than 85,000 clones, more than 70% of them seen just once. The material was peripheral blood mononuclear cells (PBMCs), obtained before the fourth cycle of nivolumab. The receptors here all came from a human donor with classical Hodgkin lymphoma.

For the CDR3, the DNA is TGTGCCAGCACCGGTAGCGGGAGGGCCTTTGAGACCCAGTACTTC. Amino acid sequence: CASTGSGRAFETQYF. The gene calls are TRBV7-9 and TRBJ2-5, with TRBD2 matching over 11 bases. The CDR3 is made up of 15 amino acids. Unmatched junction bases numbered 9, after V lost 7 bases and J lost 5 bases. Per the germline V gene, CDR1 is SEHNR and CDR2 is FQNEAQ (reference sequence).

This chain joins TRBV15 and TRBJ2-5, with 12 bases identical to TRBD2. CDR3 length: 19 amino acids. V trimming: 1 base; J trimming: 2 bases; junction bases outside the gene matches: 11. Germline CDR1 and CDR2: LNHNV and YYDKDF (reference sequence). In DNA form, the CDR3 reads TGTGCCACCAGCAGAGGACTAGCGGGAGCCCCGAACGCACAAGAGACCCAGTACTTC. It yields the protein CATSRGLAGAPNAQETQYF.

The chain links TRBV7-2 to TRBJ2-7; a possible D gene is TRBD1 (6 bases). Germline assignment: CDR1 SGHTA and CDR2 FQGNSA. The length of the CDR3 is 17 residues. Trimming took off 4 bases at V and 2 bases at J, with 21 bases between the two ends. This chain's CDR3 is CASSSRPWTEPPYEQYF. The CDR3, as DNA: TGTGCCAGCAGCTCCCGCCCCTGGACAGAACCGCCCTACGAGCAGTACTTC.

V and J are TRBV6-5 and TRBJ2-7; TRBD1 might be the D (6 bases). CDR3 length: 15 amino acids. V lost 3 bases and J lost 1, with 13 bases in between. Looked up from germline, CDR1 is MNHEY and CDR2 is SVGAGI. CDR3 nucleotide sequence: TGTGCCAGCAGTTATTGGGCAGGGGAATCCTACGAGCAGTACTTC. Residues: CASSYWAGESYEQYF.

Only one count was recorded for this clone. The CDR3 region has the DNA TGTGCCAGCAGTGAGGATGACAGGATCACTGAAGCTTTCTTT. Translating gives CASSEDDRITEAFF. V and J are TRBV2 and TRBJ1-1; D possibly corresponds to TRBD1 (6 bases). The V end lost 3 bases, the J end lost 4 bases, and 12 bases lay between the germline ends. The V gene's germline CDR1 is SNHLY and CDR2 FYNNEI. The CDR3 covers 14 residues.

This clone has a single count. The genes are TRBV27 and TRBJ2-1, with TRBD2 identical over 10 bases. Germline V CDR1 and CDR2: MNHEY, SMNVEV (reference sequence). This CDR3 is 16 amino acids long. J lost 4 bases, V lost 3 bases, and 6 bases had no gene match. The CDR3 spells CASSFLLAGPYNEQFF. The CDR3 nucleotides read TGTGCCAGCAGTTTCTTACTAGCGGGACCGTACAATGAGCAGTTCTTC.

This chain uses TRBV7-9 with TRBJ2-7, with 7 bases that match TRBD2. V trimming: 2 bases; J trimming: 4 bases; junction bases outside the gene matches: 5. Germline values: CDR1 SEHNR, CDR2 FQNEAQ (reference sequence). The CDR3 loop spans 14 amino acids. CDR3 sequence: CASSLQREGYEQYF. The CDR3 bases are TGTGCCAGCAGCTTACAGCGGGAAGGATACGAGCAGTACTTC.

The gene calls are TRBV7-9 and TRBJ1-3; weak D call: TRBD1 (6 bases). This CDR3 has 15 amino acids. Per germline, CDR1 SEHNR and CDR2 FQNEAQ (reference sequence). Trimming left V 5 bases short and J 2 bases short, with 13 bases between. The CDR3 nucleotides read TGTGCCAGCAGCCCCCAGGGGTTCGCTGGAAACACCATATATTTT. This sequence encodes CASSPQGFAGNTIYF.

This chain connects TRBV29-1 to TRBJ1-5; TRBD1 matches at 8 bases. The CDR3 is 12 amino acids. Germline-derived CDR1 and CDR2 are SQVTM and ANQGSEA. The V gene end was trimmed by 6 bases and the J gene end by 5 bases; junction bases not matched to a gene: 3. CDR3 protein: CSVGQGHQPQHF. The CDR3 DNA sequence: TGCAGCGTCGGACAGGGCCATCAGCCCCAGCATTTT.

The chain is built from TRBV7-2 and TRBJ1-5; 12 bases agree with TRBD1. Germline V gene sequence: CDR1 SGHTA, CDR2 FQGNSA. CDR3 length equals 15 residues. Trimming at V came to 5 bases and at J to 6 bases, leaving 5 bases not matched to a gene. The CDR3 reads CASSLGTGGGQPQHF. The CDR3 bases are TGTGCCAGCAGCCTAGGGACAGGGGGCGGTCAGCCCCAGCATTTT. Based on the CDR3 plus reference TRBV7-2 and TRBJ1-5, the full variable domain is GAGVSQSPSNKVTEKGKDVELRCDPISGHTALYWYRQSLGQGLEFLIYFQGNSAPDKSGLPSDRFSAERTGGSVSTLTIQRTQQEDSAVYLCASSLGTGGGQPQHFGDGTRLSIL.

The chain is built from TRBV30 and TRBJ1-3; D remains unclear. Germline V gene lookup returns CDR1 GTSNPN and CDR2 SVGIG (reference sequence). Trimming took off 4 bases at V and 0 bases at J, with 4 bases between the two ends. This CDR3 is built from 12 residues. The CDR3: CAWTVSGNTIYF. DNA of the CDR3: TGTGCCTGGACGGTCTCTGGAAACACCATATATTTT. Looking up the rest from reference TRBV30 and TRBJ1-3 gives the full variable domain: SQTIHQWPATLVQPVGSPLSLECTVEGTSNPNLYWYRQAAGRGLQLLFYSVGIGQISSEVPQNLSASRPQDRQFILSSKKLLLSDSGFYLCAWTVSGNTIYFGEGSWLTVV.

V and J are TRBV28 and TRBJ1-2; D call uncertain. The V end was cut by 3 bases, the J end by 5 bases, with 10 bases between. The CDR3 contains 13 residues. Germline assignment: CDR1 MDHEN and CDR2 SYDVKM. The CDR3 sequence: CASSFRGDYGYTF. CDR3 bases: TGTGCCAGCAGTTTTCGCGGGGATTATGGCTACACCTTC.

This sequence joins TRBV5-1 and TRBJ2-1, with TRBD2 matching over 8 bases. The CDR3 loop spans 15 amino acids. Germline V gene lookup returns CDR1 SGHRS and CDR2 YFSETQ. The J segment lost 1 base and the V segment lost 5 bases, leaving 5 bases of the junction unmatched. The CDR3: CASSSSGGSYNEQFF. CDR3 nucleotides: TGCGCCAGCAGTAGCAGCGGGGGTTCCTACAATGAGCAGTTCTTC.

This clone was recorded once. The gene calls are TRBV11-3 and TRBJ2-1; TRBD2 aligns across 12 bases. Trimming took 1 base from V and 4 from J; bases not matched to a gene: 2. Germline V CDR1 and CDR2: SGHNT, YENEEA. The CDR3 contains 16 residues. The CDR3, as DNA: TGTGCCAGCAGCTTAGGGGGGACTAGCGGGTACAATGAGCAGTTCTTC. This gives the protein CASSLGGTSGYNEQFF.

The chain carries TRBV6-5 and TRBJ2-5, with a tentative D call TRBD1 (6 bases). CDR3 length equals 16 residues. Germline CDR1 and CDR2: MNHEY and SVGAGI. Trimming took off 2 bases at V and 7 bases at J, with 20 bases between the two ends. The chain's CDR3 is CASSYGGADSEGTQYF. The CDR3 nucleotides are TGTGCCAGCAGTTACGGCGGTGCGGACAGTGAGGGGACCCAGTACTTC.

V usage is TRBV18 and J usage is TRBJ2-7; TRBD1 matches at 9 bases. The CDR3 length is 17 residues. V lost 5 bases to trimming and J lost 3 bases; unmatched junction nucleotides: 14. Looked up from germline, CDR1 is KGHSH and CDR2 is LQKENI. CDR3 amino acids: CASSVDRGTKPFYEQYF. The CDR3 bases are TGTGCCAGCTCAGTCGACAGGGGGACTAAACCCTTCTACGAGCAGTACTTC. The variable domain in full, completed from reference TRBV18 and TRBJ2-7, reads NAGVMQNPRHLVRRRGQEARLRCSPMKGHSHVYWYRQLPEEGLKFMVYLQKENIIDESGMPKERFSAEFPKEGPSILRIQQVVRGDSAAYFCASSVDRGTKPFYEQYFGPGTRLTVT.

The rearrangement uses TRBV10-2 and TRBJ2-1, with D possibly TRBD1 on 6 matching bases. The length of the CDR3 is 15 residues. V was cut by 6 bases and J by 2 bases, with 14 bases left in between. The germline V gene encodes CDR1 WSHSY and CDR2 SAAADI. In nucleotides, the CDR3 is TGCGCCAGCAGGGAACAGGGAAAGGCCTACAATGAGCAGTTCTTC. Its protein product is CASREQGKAYNEQFF.

The V call is TRBV7-7, the J call TRBJ2-5, with 8 bases fitting TRBD1. The CDR3 is 13 residues long. The germline V gene encodes CDR1 SSHAT and CDR2 FNYEAQ (reference sequence). With V trimmed by 1 base and J by 5 bases, 0 bases remained unmatched. In DNA form, the CDR3 reads TGTGCCAGCAGCTTAGACAGGGGGGAGACCCAGTACTTC. Protein product: CASSLDRGETQYF.

The CDR3 DNA follows: TGTGCCAGCAGCCCTTGGGGCGCGGAATCGAACACTGAAGCTTTCTTT. This gives the protein CASSPWGAESNTEAFF. The chain has TRBV7-9 and TRBJ1-1, with a possible D match to TRBD1 (5 bases). V dropped 5 bases and J dropped 1 base, with 17 bases sitting between them. The CDR3 length is 16 residues. Germline-derived CDR1 and CDR2 are SEHNR and FQNEAQ (reference sequence).

This clone was detected once. The rearrangement links TRBV29-1 to TRBJ2-7, with 7 bases lining up with TRBD1. The CDR3 extends over 12 amino acids. The V gene end was trimmed by 7 bases and the J gene end by 5 bases; junction bases not matched to a gene: 8. The germline gives CDR1 SQVTM, CDR2 ANQGSEA. The CDR3 loop is CSALTGMDEQYF. CDR3 bases: TGCAGCGCCCTGACAGGGATGGACGAGCAGTACTTC.

The chain couples TRBV27 to TRBJ2-1; D possibly uses TRBD1 or TRBD2 (5 bases each). Trimming took off 6 bases at V and 2 bases at J, with 11 bases between the two ends. The CDR3 spans 14 residues. Germline-derived CDR1 and CDR2 are MNHEY and SMNVEV (reference sequence). CDR3 residues: CASRRDGAYNEQFF. The CDR3 DNA follows: TGTGCCAGCAGACGGGACGGGGCCTACAATGAGCAGTTCTTC.

The rearrangement links TRBV4-2 to TRBJ1-1; D uncertain. The CDR3 has 13 amino acids. Germline CDR1 LGHNA, CDR2 YNFKEQ. V lost 0 bases, J lost 7 bases, and 9 bases lay in between. The CDR3 DNA sequence: TGTGCCAGCAGCCAAGAGTCGGGCTATGAAGCTTTCTTT. It codes for CASSQESGYEAFF.

The chain carries TRBV5-4 and TRBJ2-7; D unresolved. The CDR3 totals 14 residues. The V end was cut by 0 bases, the J end by 0 bases, with 7 bases between. Germline V CDR1 and CDR2: SGHNT, YYREEE (reference sequence). CDR3 DNA sequence: TGTGCCAGCAGCTTGGACTTTAGCTCCTACGAGCAGTACTTC. Translating gives CASSLDFSSYEQYF. Using reference TRBV5-4 and TRBJ2-7 for the parts outside the CDR3, the full variable domain is ETGVTQSPTHLIKTRGQQVTLRCSSQSGHNTVSWYQQALGQGPQFIFQYYREEENGRGNFPPRFSGLQFPNYSSELNVNALELDDSALYLCASSLDFSSYEQYFGPGTRLTVT.

This clone appeared once. This sequence joins TRBV7-9 and TRBJ2-3, with a possible D match to TRBD2 (5 bases). There are 12 residues in the CDR3. Germline values: CDR1 SEHNR, CDR2 FQNEAQ (reference sequence). Between the trimmed V and J ends, which lost 9 bases and 1 base, there was a span of 8 bases. CDR3 sequence: CASRRGTDTQYF. CDR3 bases: TGTGCCAGTCGGCGGGGCACAGATACGCAGTATTTT.

This rearrangement joins TRBV6-1 to TRBJ2-7; 8 nucleotides line up with TRBD2. V dropped 6 bases and J dropped 3; count of bases not matched to a gene: 1. The CDR3 length is 12 residues. The germline CDR1 and CDR2 sequences are MNHNS and SASEGT. CDR3 DNA: TGTGCCAGCAGCACTAGCGGCTACGAGCAGTACTTC. Amino acid sequence: CASSTSGYEQYF.

The rearrangement uses TRBV7-2 and TRBJ2-7; 7 nucleotides match TRBD2. After removal of 4 bases from V and 2 bases from J, the junction contained 8 bases not matched to a gene. CDR3 size: 15 residues. Per the germline V gene, CDR1 is SGHTA and CDR2 is FQGNSA. The CDR3 DNA follows: TGTGCCAGCAGCTCCCGGGAAGCGGGGCCCTACGAGCAGTACTTC. It encodes CASSSREAGPYEQYF. The whole variable domain, filled in from reference TRBV7-2 and TRBJ2-7, reads GAGVSQSPSNKVTEKGKDVELRCDPISGHTALYWYRQSLGQGLEFLIYFQGNSAPDKSGLPSDRFSAERTGGSVSTLTIQRTQQEDSAVYLCASSSREAGPYEQYFGPGTRLTVT.

V gene TRBV15 combines with J gene TRBJ2-2; D is possibly TRBD1 (6 bases). CDR1 is LNHNV and CDR2 is YYDKDF in the germline V gene (reference sequence). The CDR3 spans 17 residues. Trimming pared 5 bases from V and 6 bases from J, leaving 22 bases between. CDR3 bases: TGTGCCACCAGCCGAACGAGGCAGGGGCGCGCGTCCGGGGAGCTGTTTTTT. Residues: CATSRTRQGRASGELFF.